This T cell receptor (beta chain) was identified in a study of T-cell reconstitution after alpha-beta-depleted transplantation in children. Unique molecular identifiers were incorporated when the TCRbeta library was constructed. TCRdb re-called the PCR reads through MiXCR, storing one row per CDR3 protein. Among about 340,000 distinct CDR3 sequences listed, 10% were seen once. The V gene's germline CDR1 is SQVTM and CDR2 ANQGSEA. This CDR3 has 14 amino acids. V lost 1 base and J 3 bases, leaving 13 bases between the germline ends. This sequence was found in a human donor who donated a stem cell graft to a child with acute lymphoblastic leukemia. The chain uses TRBV29-1 and TRBJ2-7; tentatively, D is TRBD1 (6 bases). Material: PBMCs from the stem cell graft donor, obtained from the stem cell graft. The CDR3 sequence: CSVEGRGGDYEQYF. The CDR3, as DNA: TGCAGCGTTGAAGGCAGGGGTGGGGACTACGAGCAGTACTTC.